Following are 32 T cell receptor beta chains from one sample sequenced in a study of blood T cell repertoires in COVID-19. Data came from immunoSEQ multiplex PCR; TCRdb stores just in-frame clones and leaves some out. The repertoire consists of some 120,000 clones, with 90% occurring once and the leading ten covering 1.5% to 2%. The sample was peripheral blood. The receptor set was obtained from a human donor with active COVID-19. The donor label of this sample is uncertain.

The chain links TRBV7-2 to TRBJ2-4, with 9 positions matching TRBD1. J gave up 5 bases and V 5 bases, and 10 bases lay outside the gene matches. This CDR3 comprises 16 residues. Germline V gives CDR1 SGHTA, CDR2 FQGNSA. The CDR3 reads CASSANPGTGQNIQYF. In DNA, the CDR3 is TGTGCCAGCAGCGCCAACCCCGGGACAGGGCAAAACATTCAGTACTTC.

CDR3 sequence (DNA): TGTGCCAGCAGTTTAACAGGGCGCAATCAGCCCCAGCATTTT. This translates into CASSLTGRNQPQHF. This chain joins TRBV27 and TRBJ1-5; tentatively, D is TRBD1 (6 bases). Germline V gene sequence: CDR1 MNHEY, CDR2 SMNVEV (reference sequence). This CDR3 region has 14 residues. Trimming removed 2 bases from V and 2 bases from J, with 7 bases in between.

CDR3 nucleotides: TGTGCCAGCAGCTTAGTTTTCCCTCAATCAACCGGGACTACAACGAACACCGGGGAGCTGTTTTTT. Its translation: CASSLVFPQSTGTTTNTGELFF. The V and J genes are TRBV7-6 and TRBJ2-2; 7 bases are shared with TRBD2. J was trimmed by 0 bases and V by 1 base; bases with no gene match: 20. Germline V gene lookup returns CDR1 SGHVS and CDR2 FNYEAQ. CDR3 size: 22 residues.

The chain joins TRBV10-3 to TRBJ2-3, with D unclear. This CDR3 is 13 amino acids long. Germline V gene lookup returns CDR1 ENHRY and CDR2 SYGVKD. With 8 bases removed from V and 4 bases from J, the gap between germline ends came to 13 bases. In DNA, the CDR3 is TGTGCCATCGGCAATCAGGCAGCAGATACGCAGTATTTT. Translating gives CAIGNQAADTQYF.

The V and J genes are TRBV6-2 or TRBV6-3 and TRBJ1-5; unclear D gene. This CDR3 spans 12 amino acids. Germline CDR1 is MNHEY and CDR2 is SVGEGT. V lost 5 bases and J lost 11, with 13 bases in between. This CDR3 is CASSQRPLAQHF. CDR3 nucleotide sequence: TGTGCCAGCAGTCAGCGGCCTTTAGCCCAGCATTTT.

The chain combines TRBV7-2 with TRBJ1-6, with 9 bases aligning to TRBD1. Germline values: CDR1 SGHTA, CDR2 FQGNSA. The CDR3 consists of 15 residues. V gave up 4 bases and J gave up 7 bases; unmatched junction bases: 5. The CDR3 sequence: CASSWGGTGNSPLHF. The CDR3 nucleotides are TGTGCCAGCAGCTGGGGTGGGACAGGGAATTCACCCCTCCACTTT.

The V and J genes are TRBV7-6 and TRBJ2-2, with TRBD1 matching over 7 bases. This CDR3 region has 16 residues. J was trimmed by 6 bases and V by 5 bases; bases with no gene match: 12. Per germline, CDR1 SGHVS and CDR2 FNYEAQ. This chain's CDR3 is CASSPTGAPRAGELFF. In DNA, the CDR3 is TGTGCCAGCAGCCCAACAGGGGCCCCGCGGGCCGGGGAGCTGTTTTTT.

The V and J genes are TRBV6-6 and TRBJ1-2, with a weak D call TRBD1 (5 bases). This CDR3 spans 14 amino acids. Germline V gives CDR1 MNHNY, CDR2 SVGAGI (reference sequence). Trimming stripped 2 bases from V and 5 bases from J, with 12 bases between. CDR3 nucleotides: TGTGCCAGCAGTTACCAGGGTCTCGCATATGGCTACACCTTC. Protein: CASSYQGLAYGYTF.

The rearrangement joins TRBV5-1 to TRBJ2-7; 10 bases agree with TRBD1. CDR1 and CDR2 from the germline V gene are SGHRS and YFSETQ. The CDR3 contains 15 residues. The V segment lost 4 bases and the J segment 6 bases; nucleotides outside the gene matches: 10. The CDR3: CASSPRDRGFGEQYF. CDR3 coding DNA: TGCGCCAGCAGCCCGCGGGACAGGGGTTTTGGCGAGCAGTACTTC.

J is TRBJ2-1 and V is TRBV9; the D gene is possibly TRBD1 (6 bases). This CDR3 spans 15 amino acids. V was trimmed by 0 bases and J by 2 bases, leaving 9 bases between them. Per the germline V gene, CDR1 is SGDLS and CDR2 is YYNGEE. Here the CDR3 reads CASSVVGDTYNEQFF. The CDR3 coding sequence is TGTGCCAGCAGCGTAGTTGGGGACACCTACAATGAGCAGTTCTTC.

The J gene is TRBJ2-4, the V gene TRBV18; D not certain. Germline V gene sequence: CDR1 KGHSH, CDR2 LQKENI. Trimming removed 2 bases at V and 0 bases at J, with 11 bases between. The CDR3 runs to 16 residues. The CDR3 here is CASSPYGSLAKNIQYF. The DNA for the CDR3 is TGTGCCAGCTCACCATACGGGTCCTTAGCCAAAAACATTCAGTACTTC.

V is TRBV6-1 and J is TRBJ2-6; 8 bases map to TRBD1. This CDR3 contains 17 residues. With V trimmed by 2 bases and J by 3 bases, 6 bases remained unmatched. The germline gives CDR1 MNHNS, CDR2 SASEGT. The CDR3 is CASSEPTGGVGANVLTF. CDR3 in DNA: TGTGCCAGCAGTGAACCAACAGGGGGAGTTGGGGCCAACGTCCTGACTTTC.

The J gene is TRBJ2-1, the V gene TRBV7-2, with 9 nucleotides matching TRBD2. Germline V gene sequence: CDR1 SGHTA, CDR2 FQGNSA. V was pared by 6 bases and J by 7 bases, with 4 bases of the junction left unmatched. The CDR3 sequence is 13 residues long. CDR3 bases: TGTGCCAGCAGAAGCGGGGGGAGTAATGAGCAGTTCTTC. The encoded protein is CASRSGGSNEQFF.

This clone was observed a few times. This chain connects TRBV5-6 to TRBJ2-1, with TRBD1 matching 7 bases. The CDR3 contains 15 residues. Germline-derived CDR1 and CDR2 are SGHDT and YYEEEE. After removal of 2 bases from V and 6 bases from J, the junction contained 8 bases not matched to a gene. This CDR3 is CASSFRGTARNEQFF. DNA for the CDR3: TGTGCCAGCAGCTTTCGAGGGACAGCCCGCAATGAGCAGTTCTTC.

The rearrangement uses TRBV13 and TRBJ1-2; D unclear. The V gene lost 3 bases and the J gene lost 3 bases, with 8 bases spanning the gap. Per germline, CDR1 PRHDT and CDR2 FYEKMQ (reference sequence). The CDR3 is made up of 13 amino acids. CDR3 sequence: CASSLAPYYGYTF. The CDR3 nucleotides are TGTGCCAGCAGCTTGGCACCCTACTATGGCTACACCTTC.

V gene TRBV5-1 combines with J gene TRBJ2-1; 10 bases fit TRBD2. With V trimmed by 0 bases and J by 8 bases, 11 bases remained unmatched. The CDR3 sequence is 17 residues long. Per the germline V gene, CDR1 is SGHRS and CDR2 is YFSETQ. The CDR3 loop is CASSLAGSGGQGDEQFF. CDR3 in DNA: TGCGCCAGCAGCTTGGCCGGTAGCGGGGGGCAAGGTGATGAGCAGTTCTTC. Using reference TRBV5-1 and TRBJ2-1 for the parts outside the CDR3, the full variable domain is KAGVTQTPRYLIKTRGQQVTLSCSPISGHRSVSWYQQTPGQGLQFLFEYFSETQRNKGNFPGRFSGRQFSNSRSEMNVSTLELGDSALYLCASSLAGSGGQGDEQFFGPGTRLTVL.

This chain joins TRBV18 and TRBJ2-6; unclear D gene. V lost 4 bases and J lost 1, with 2 bases in between. The CDR3 sequence is 13 residues long. Germline CDR1 and CDR2: KGHSH and LQKENI. This chain's CDR3 is CASSLSGANVLTF. The CDR3 coding sequence is TGTGCCAGCTCACTATCTGGGGCCAACGTCCTGACTTTC. The full variable domain, with the rest looked up from reference TRBV18 and TRBJ2-6, is NAGVMQNPRHLVRRRGQEARLRCSPMKGHSHVYWYRQLPEEGLKFMVYLQKENIIDESGMPKERFSAEFPKEGPSILRIQQVVRGDSAAYFCASSLSGANVLTFGAGSRLTVL.

J is TRBJ2-2 and V is TRBV9; 7 bases fit TRBD1. Germline V gives CDR1 SGDLS, CDR2 YYNGEE. V shed 0 bases, J shed 0 bases, and the junction held 2 bases outside the gene matches. CDR3 length: 16 amino acids. Here the CDR3 DNA reads TGTGCCAGCAGCGTAGAACAGGGGTCGAACACCGGGGAGCTGTTTTTT. Its protein product is CASSVEQGSNTGELFF.

The V gene is TRBV18, the J gene TRBJ2-1; maybe TRBD1 (7 bases). V lost 3 bases and J lost 6, with 15 bases in between. Germline loops: CDR1 KGHSH, CDR2 LQKENI. The CDR3 sequence is 15 residues long. The chain's CDR3 is CASSPRQGEVNEQFF. The DNA for the CDR3 is TGTGCCAGCTCACCCCGGCAGGGGGAGGTCAATGAGCAGTTCTTC.

The chain employs TRBV11-2 and TRBJ2-7; TRBD1 aligns across 11 bases. Unmatched junction bases numbered 10, after V lost 6 bases and J lost 3 bases. The CDR3 extends over 16 amino acids. Germline V CDR1 and CDR2: SGHAT, FQNNGV. The CDR3 sequence is CASSLDRTGGFYEQYF. Written as DNA, the CDR3 is TGTGCCAGCAGTCTAGACCGGACAGGGGGCTTCTACGAGCAGTACTTC.

J is TRBJ2-1 and V is TRBV7-2; 12 bases line up with TRBD2. The CDR3 covers 16 residues. Germline CDR1 reads SGHTA; CDR2 reads FQGNSA. Trimming at V came to 5 bases and at J to 8 bases, leaving 10 bases not matched to a gene. The CDR3 loop reads CASSKSTSGGSYEQFF. The CDR3 nucleotides read TGTGCCAGCAGCAAATCCACTAGCGGGGGGTCGTATGAGCAGTTCTTC.

The chain joins TRBV12-3 or TRBV12-4 to TRBJ2-7; unclear D gene. This CDR3 comprises 12 residues. Trimming pared 2 bases from V and 3 bases from J, leaving 5 bases between. CDR3 sequence: CASSLSVYEQYF. CDR3 nucleotide sequence: TGTGCCAGCAGTTTAAGCGTCTACGAGCAGTACTTC.

The chain's CDR3 is CASAAGPEAFF. The CDR3 DNA is TGTGCCAGCGCTGCGGGACCTGAAGCTTTCTTT. The V call is TRBV7-2, the J call TRBJ1-1, with D perhaps TRBD1 (5 bases). V was shortened by 8 bases and J by 6 bases, with 10 bases between the two germline ends. CDR1 is SGHTA, CDR2 FQGNSA, per germline. The CDR3 extends over 11 amino acids.

The rearrangement uses TRBV2 and TRBJ1-2, with D maybe TRBD1 (5 bases). Germline CDR1 SNHLY, CDR2 FYNNEI. Between the trimmed V and J ends, which lost 2 bases and 4 bases, there was a span of 8 bases. This CDR3 is built from 13 residues. DNA for the CDR3: TGTGCCAGCAGTGAAACACAGGTCTATGGCTACACCTTC. Residues: CASSETQVYGYTF.

The rearrangement uses TRBV6-6 and TRBJ1-4; D perhaps matches TRBD1 (5 bases). Trimming removed 0 bases from V and 2 bases from J, with 10 bases in between. CDR3 size: 16 residues. Germline CDR1 is MNHNY and CDR2 is SVGAGI (reference sequence). The CDR3 nucleotides are TGTGCCAGCAGTTACTCGGGCAGGGCTACTAATGAAAAACTGTTTTTT. Translating gives CASSYSGRATNEKLFF.

In this sample, this clone turned up a few times. V gene TRBV10-1 combines with J gene TRBJ2-7; 7 bases agree with TRBD1. Germline CDR1 and CDR2: WNHNN and SYGVQD (reference sequence). Trimming cost V 6 bases and J 0 bases; bases outside gene matches: 8. The CDR3 is made up of 15 amino acids. CDR3 region: CASSNTGVRSYEQYF. Here the CDR3 DNA reads TGCGCCAGCAGCAATACAGGGGTGCGCTCCTACGAGCAGTACTTC.

V gene TRBV4-1 combines with J gene TRBJ2-2; D gene ambiguous. The CDR3 is 17 residues long. V was pared by 0 bases and J by 0 bases, with 11 bases between. Germline V gene lookup returns CDR1 MGHRA and CDR2 YSYEKL. As DNA, the CDR3 is TGCGCCAGCAGCCAAGACCTCCGGAGCGCGAACACCGGGGAGCTGTTTTTT. Protein: CASSQDLRSANTGELFF.

This chain joins TRBV4-1 and TRBJ2-3; TRBD2 matches 12 bases. There are 16 residues in the CDR3. In germline, CDR1 is MGHRA, CDR2 YSYEKL. The V segment lost 5 bases and the J segment 5 bases; nucleotides outside the gene matches: 8. The CDR3 is CASSSTSGGFEDTQYF. In DNA form, the CDR3 reads TGCGCCAGCAGCTCAACTAGCGGGGGGTTCGAAGATACGCAGTATTTT.

This clone has a single count. The chain joins TRBV7-2 to TRBJ2-5; D is perhaps TRBD2 (5 bases). The CDR3 is made up of 15 amino acids. Germline V gene data show CDR1 as SGHTA and CDR2 as FQGNSA. V dropped 4 bases and J dropped 5 bases, with 17 bases sitting between them. CDR3 residues: CASSYDRTGVETQYF. For the CDR3, the DNA is TGTGCCAGCAGCTACGACCGTACCGGGGTGGAGACCCAGTACTTC. Filled out from reference TRBV7-2 and TRBJ2-5, the complete variable domain reads GAGVSQSPSNKVTEKGKDVELRCDPISGHTALYWYRQSLGQGLEFLIYFQGNSAPDKSGLPSDRFSAERTGGSVSTLTIQRTQQEDSAVYLCASSYDRTGVETQYFGPGTRLLVL.

The J gene is TRBJ1-4, the V gene TRBV19; TRBD1 agrees at 7 bases. J was trimmed by 1 base and V by 5 bases; bases with no gene match: 4. Per the germline V gene, CDR1 is LNHDA and CDR2 is SQIVND (reference sequence). CDR3 length: 15 amino acids. Written as DNA, the CDR3 is TGTGCCAGTAGTTCAACAGGGGTAACTAATGAAAAACTGTTTTTT. Residues: CASSSTGVTNEKLFF.

The rearrangement joins TRBV3-1 (or the pseudogene TRBV3-2) to TRBJ2-7; D may be TRBD1 (5 bases). In germline, CDR1 is LGHDT, CDR2 YNNKEL (reference sequence). Trimming left V 4 bases short and J 5 bases short, with 15 bases between. The CDR3 length is 14 residues. CDR3 coding DNA: TGTGCCAGCAGCCGAGAAATTTCAGGGAACGAGCAGTACTTC. Translating it yields CASSREISGNEQYF.

The sample holds a few counts of this clone. The chain employs TRBV9 and TRBJ2-3; D is unresolved. The CDR3 spans 16 residues. The germline CDR1 and CDR2 sequences are SGDLS and YYNGEE. Trimming left V 0 bases short and J 0 bases short, with 11 bases between. The CDR3 nucleotides are TGTGCCAGCAGCGTAGCTCATCAAACTAGCACAGATACGCAGTATTTT. This sequence encodes CASSVAHQTSTDTQYF.